A single sample gave rise to the 26 T cell receptor beta chains below, sequenced in a study of control samples from healthy donors and cancer patients (dated by TCRdb to about 2020). Receptors were amplified or captured by the immunoSEQ multiplex PCR assay. TCRdb re-hosts the immuneACCESS table, in-frame sequences only. Its copies lack some clones; in the studies checked, an unresolved V gene accounts for under half of them, and the cause for the rest is not known. The table for this sample lists about 47,000 clones; about four fifths of them were counted only once. The top ten clones comprise about 9.4% of the sample. The specimen sequenced was blood. The receptors here all came from a man in his sixties or seventies in good health.

The gene calls are TRBV25-1 and TRBJ2-3, with 10 bases matching TRBD1. Trimming took 5 bases from V and 2 from J; bases not matched to a gene: 7. The CDR3 extends over 16 amino acids. Germline CDR1 is MGHDK and CDR2 is SYGVNS. CDR3 region: CASSPSGTGATDTQYF. As DNA, the CDR3 is TGTGCCAGCAGTCCGTCCGGGACAGGGGCCACAGATACGCAGTATTTT.

The chain combines TRBV12-5 with TRBJ1-1, with TRBD1 as a possible D gene (6 bases). Germline V lookup: CDR1 LGHNT, CDR2 FRNRAP. V lost 0 bases and J 6 bases, leaving 14 bases between the germline ends. The CDR3 loop spans 15 amino acids. CDR3 residues: CASGLVLGGRAEAFF. CDR3 coding DNA: TGTGCTAGTGGTTTGGTACTAGGGGGTAGGGCTGAAGCTTTCTTT.

The rearrangement uses TRBV1 and TRBJ1-6; whether TRBD1, the table's D call, matches the DNA was not checked. TRBV1 is assigned pseudogene status. CDR3 size: 21 residues. The CDR3 loop reads CTSRQGQGVESAPETYSPLHF. The DNA of the CDR3 is TGCACCAGCAGACAAGGACAGGGTGTGGAATCCGCACCAGAAACCTATTCACCCCTCCACTTT.

The J gene is TRBJ1-4, the V gene TRBV3-1 (or the pseudogene TRBV3-2); 7 positions match TRBD1. Germline trimming cut 1 base from V and 6 bases from J; bases unmatched to any gene: 2. This CDR3 is built from 14 residues. Germline CDR1 and CDR2: LGHDT and YNNKEL (reference sequence). The CDR3 sequence: CASSQVTGDEKLFF. CDR3 bases: TGTGCCAGCAGCCAAGTCACAGGGGATGAAAAACTGTTTTTT.

The chain is built from TRBV12-3 or TRBV12-4 and TRBJ2-7, with no clear D. The CDR3 covers 13 residues. V lost 5 bases and J 2 bases, leaving 10 bases between the germline ends. Here the CDR3 DNA reads TGTGCCAGCAGTCACAACTTCCCCTACGAGCAGTACTTC. Its protein product is CASSHNFPYEQYF.

V gene TRBV11-3 combines with J gene TRBJ1-1; TRBD1 aligns across 11 bases. The CDR3 is 16 amino acids. Trimming took 5 bases from V and 4 from J; bases not matched to a gene: 9. CDR1 and CDR2 (germline): SGHNT, YENEEA. The CDR3 sequence: CASSPGWTGGGTEAFF. The CDR3 nucleotides read TGTGCCAGCAGCCCCGGATGGACAGGGGGCGGCACTGAAGCTTTCTTT.

This clone was counted between two and nine times. This chain connects TRBV28 to TRBJ1-5, with TRBD1 as a possible D gene (5 bases). The CDR3 loop spans 12 amino acids. The germline V gene has CDR1 MDHEN and CDR2 SYDVKM. V dropped 4 bases and J dropped 15 bases, with 16 bases sitting between them. The CDR3 nucleotides are TGTGCCAGCAGTTCTATCCCACCGGGACCGCATTTT. Translating gives CASSSIPPGPHF.

The table lists this clone with a few counts. J is TRBJ1-2 and V is TRBV2; D not certain. The germline V gene encodes CDR1 SNHLY and CDR2 FYNNEI. Trimming removed 6 bases at V and 3 bases at J, with 5 bases between. The CDR3 loop spans 11 amino acids. The CDR3 is CASRPDYGYTF. The CDR3 DNA reads as TGTGCCAGCAGGCCGGACTATGGCTACACCTTC.

V gene TRBV28 combines with J gene TRBJ1-5; D unclear. The germline V and J ends were trimmed by 3 bases and 4 bases, with 7 bases remaining between them. This CDR3 region has 13 residues. Germline V gene lookup returns CDR1 MDHEN and CDR2 SYDVKM. CDR3 loop: CASSFQTNQPQHF. As DNA, the CDR3 is TGTGCCAGCAGTTTCCAGACTAATCAGCCCCAGCATTTT.

With regard to this clone: At one boundary the junction diverges from the germline segment, which might be a read error. V gene TRBV4-2 combines with J gene TRBJ2-1; 7 bases line up with TRBD2. This CDR3 contains 15 residues. Germline V gene lookup returns CDR1 LGHNA and CDR2 YNFKEQ. The CDR3 DNA reads TGTGCCAGCAGCCAAGCGGGAGGCTCCTTCAATGAGCAGTTCTTC. It specifies CASSQAGGSFNEQFF.

The CDR3 DNA follows: TGTGCCAGCCTGACCAGGATCAGCTCTGGAAACACCATATATTTT. This encodes CASLTRISSGNTIYF. The chain joins TRBV19 to TRBJ1-3, with D uncertain. Germline assignment: CDR1 LNHDA and CDR2 SQIVND (reference sequence). CDR3 length equals 15 residues. V was shortened by 9 bases and J by 0 bases, with 15 bases between the two germline ends.

This chain links TRBV11-2 with TRBJ2-7; 8 nucleotides match TRBD2. V trimming: 1 base; J trimming: 4 bases; junction bases outside the gene matches: 9. Germline V gene data show CDR1 as SGHAT and CDR2 as FQNNGV. The CDR3 totals 16 residues. The CDR3 coding sequence is TGTGCCAGCAGCTTAGGCGGAGCGGGGGAGGCTTACGAGCAGTACTTC. Its translation: CASSLGGAGEAYEQYF.

This clone was seen a handful of times. The rearrangement joins TRBV27 to TRBJ1-6, with D possibly being TRBD1 (6 bases). The CDR3 sequence is 14 residues long. CDR1 is MNHEY, CDR2 SMNVEV, per germline (reference sequence). Trimming took off 3 bases at V and 10 bases at J, with 13 bases between the two ends. CDR3 nucleotides: TGTGCCAGCAGTTTCGACAGGAACAAGTCACCCCTCCACTTT. It specifies CASSFDRNKSPLHF.

The genes are TRBV11-2 and TRBJ2-1; the D gene could be TRBD1 or TRBD2 (6 bases each). Deletions cut 1 base from V and 1 base from J, with 8 bases between. CDR1 is SGHAT, CDR2 FQNNGV, per germline. This CDR3 region has 15 residues. The CDR3 nucleotides read TGTGCCAGCAGCTTAGGGGGGGCTTCCTACAATGAGCAGTTCTTC. Translation gives CASSLGGASYNEQFF.

The chain uses TRBV2 and TRBJ1-5; unclear D gene. CDR3 size: 12 residues. Germline V gene lookup returns CDR1 SNHLY and CDR2 FYNNEI. V gave up 6 bases and J gave up 0 bases, with 3 bases separating them. The CDR3 sequence: CASRDSNQPQHF. In DNA, the CDR3 is TGTGCCAGCAGAGATAGCAATCAGCCCCAGCATTTT.

The rearrangement joins TRBV12-3 or TRBV12-4 to TRBJ2-1; D is ambiguous. Trimming left V 8 bases short and J 5 bases short, with 13 bases between. This CDR3 is built from 13 residues. CDR3 residues: CASHSASDNEQFF. CDR3 nucleotides: TGTGCCAGCCACAGTGCCTCGGACAATGAGCAGTTCTTC.

The genes are TRBV7-2 and TRBJ2-7; D is ambiguous. The V and J ends lost 2 bases and 3 bases respectively, with 8 bases between them. The CDR3 runs to 13 residues. The germline V gene encodes CDR1 SGHTA and CDR2 FQGNSA. The CDR3 here is CASSLSVSYEQYF. The CDR3 DNA is TGTGCCAGCAGCTTAAGCGTAAGCTACGAGCAGTACTTC.

This chain connects TRBV11-2 to TRBJ2-1; D assignment may be TRBD1 or TRBD2 (6 bases each). Per germline, CDR1 SGHAT and CDR2 FQNNGV. With 0 bases removed from V and 9 bases from J, the gap between germline ends came to 21 bases. This CDR3 is built from 17 residues. Written as DNA, the CDR3 is TGTGCCAGCAGCTTAGATTTGGGGCAGGGGCTCGGGGGTGAGCAGTTCTTC. Its translation is CASSLDLGQGLGGEQFF.

Only a few counts were recorded for this clone. The chain has TRBV19 and TRBJ1-5; 7 nucleotides line up with TRBD1. Germline lookup yields CDR1 LNHDA and CDR2 SQIVND (reference sequence). The CDR3 spans 16 residues. Unmatched junction bases numbered 7, after V lost 5 bases and J lost 0 bases. The CDR3 DNA follows: TGTGCCAGTAGTTTAACCGGGACAGTTAGCAATCAGCCCCAGCATTTT. Its protein is CASSLTGTVSNQPQHF.

The chain links TRBV5-1 to TRBJ2-2; D uncertain. CDR1 and CDR2 (germline): SGHRS, YFSETQ. V was clipped by 0 bases and J by 5 bases, with 11 bases between them. This CDR3 comprises 15 residues. As DNA, the CDR3 is TGCGCCAGCAGCTTGGGCTACCTAGGTACCGGGGAGCTGTTTTTT. Protein sequence: CASSLGYLGTGELFF.

This chain joins TRBV5-5 and TRBJ1-4; D might be TRBD1 (5 bases). The CDR3 has 15 residues. Trimming cost V 4 bases and J 8 bases, with 18 bases left between them. CDR1 is SGHKS, CDR2 YYEKEE, per germline (reference sequence). CDR3 nucleotides: TGTGCCAGCAGCACTTGGGACGGAGGAGGAGAAAAACTGTTTTTT. The encoded protein is CASSTWDGGGEKLFF.

In this sample, this clone turned up a few times. V and J are TRBV6-6 and TRBJ1-4; 9 bases line up with TRBD1. The CDR3 extends over 15 amino acids. Trimming at V came to 5 bases and at J to 7 bases, leaving 8 bases not matched to a gene. Germline-derived CDR1 and CDR2 are MNHNY and SVGAGI (reference sequence). CDR3 region: CASSNPGTGPEKLFF. CDR3 bases: TGTGCCAGCAGTAACCCCGGGACAGGGCCTGAAAAACTGTTTTTT.

V is TRBV6-1 and J is TRBJ2-1; 16 bases line up with TRBD2. J gave up 2 bases and V 4 bases, and 11 bases lay outside the gene matches. Germline V gene data show CDR1 as MNHNS and CDR2 as SASEGT. The CDR3 is 20 residues long. The CDR3 DNA follows: TGTGCCAGCAGTGTCGGTGGGGGACTAGCGGGAGGGCCCCCCTACAATGAGCAGTTCTTC. Its protein product is CASSVGGGLAGGPPYNEQFF.

This clone was counted only a few times. The V gene is TRBV25-1, the J gene TRBJ2-7; no definite D call. Trimming cost V 1 base and J 1 base, with 14 bases left between them. The CDR3 has 16 residues. Germline-derived CDR1 and CDR2 are MGHDK and SYGVNS. This CDR3 reads CASSELGPASSYEQYF. CDR3 nucleotide sequence: TGTGCCAGCAGTGAATTAGGGCCCGCTTCGTCCTACGAGCAGTACTTC.

This sequence joins TRBV6-5 and TRBJ1-5; 9 nucleotides line up with TRBD1. The CDR3 length is 14 residues. With 6 bases clipped from V and 6 bases from J, the junction kept 6 bases outside the gene matches. The germline V gene encodes CDR1 MNHEY and CDR2 SVGAGI. The CDR3 region has the DNA TGTGCCAGCAGATGGACAGGGGTATCTCAGCCCCAGCATTTT. Translating gives CASRWTGVSQPQHF.

This chain connects TRBV19 to TRBJ2-1; D unresolved. The CDR3 loop spans 12 amino acids. With 3 bases removed from V and 6 bases from J, the gap between germline ends came to 6 bases. Germline V gene sequence: CDR1 LNHDA, CDR2 SQIVND (reference sequence). The CDR3 reads CASSIAGNEQFF. The DNA of the CDR3 is TGTGCCAGTAGTATTGCAGGCAATGAGCAGTTCTTC. The full variable domain, completed using reference TRBV19 and TRBJ2-1, is DGGITQSPKYLFRKEGQNVTLSCEQNLNHDAMYWYRQDPGQGLRLIYYSQIVNDFQKGDIAEGYSVSREKKESFPLTVTSAQKNPTAFYLCASSIAGNEQFFGPGTRLTVL.